This T cell receptor beta chain is drawn from a study of blood T cell repertoires in COVID-19. On this clone itself: The same CDR3 also results from other DNA sequences found in this sample.

The CDR3 is made up of 15 amino acids. The V gene end was trimmed by 4 bases and the J gene end by 3 bases; junction bases not matched to a gene: 6. Germline V lookup: CDR1 SGHNT, CDR2 YYREEE (reference sequence). As originally analysed: It was from reference gene primer amplification that nucleated cell counts were estimated. Produced via immunoSEQ multiplex PCR; TCRdb's table is partial and in-frame only. V and J calls and clone size are given by that table; D and trimming were obtained from the DNA. The sample holds fewer than 180,000 clones; 80% to 90% are singletons and the top ten take roughly 3%.

The sequence was collected from a man aged 70-80 years with acute or convalescent COVID-19. The chain uses TRBV5-4 and TRBJ2-2; TRBD1 agrees at 7 bases. The specimen sequenced was peripheral blood. The CDR3 loop is CASSLPTGDTGELFF. CDR3 bases: TGTGCCAGCAGCCTGCCTACAGGGGACACCGGGGAGCTGTTTTTT.